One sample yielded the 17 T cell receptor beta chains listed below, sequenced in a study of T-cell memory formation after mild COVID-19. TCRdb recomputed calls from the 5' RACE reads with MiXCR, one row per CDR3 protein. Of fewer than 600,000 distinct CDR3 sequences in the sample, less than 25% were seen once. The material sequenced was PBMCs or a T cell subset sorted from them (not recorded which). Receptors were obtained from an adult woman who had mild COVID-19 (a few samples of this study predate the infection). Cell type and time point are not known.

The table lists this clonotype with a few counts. The CDR3 protein is CASSLKGPFGGELFF. The DNA of the CDR3 is TGTGCCAGCAGCTTAAAGGGACCCTTTGGCGGGGAGCTGTTTTTT. The chain has TRBV7-2 and TRBJ2-2; either TRBD1 or TRBD2 may fit D (5 bases each). CDR3 size: 15 residues. CDR1 and CDR2 from the germline V gene are SGHTA and FQGNSA. Trimming stripped 2 bases from V and 7 bases from J, with 14 bases between.

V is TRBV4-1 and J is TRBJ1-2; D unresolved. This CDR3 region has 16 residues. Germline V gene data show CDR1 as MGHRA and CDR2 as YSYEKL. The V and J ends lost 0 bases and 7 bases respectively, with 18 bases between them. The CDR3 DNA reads TGCGCCAGCAGCCAAGATTTTTGGTCGGGAGCAGGTGGCTACACCTTC. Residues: CASSQDFWSGAGGYTF.

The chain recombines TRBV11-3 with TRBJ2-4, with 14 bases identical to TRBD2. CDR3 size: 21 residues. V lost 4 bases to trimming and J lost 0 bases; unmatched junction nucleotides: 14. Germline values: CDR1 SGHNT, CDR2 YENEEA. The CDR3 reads CASSSAPGLAGGPIAKNIQYF. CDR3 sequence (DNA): TGTGCCAGCAGCTCTGCGCCAGGACTAGCGGGAGGCCCGATAGCCAAAAACATTCAGTACTTC.

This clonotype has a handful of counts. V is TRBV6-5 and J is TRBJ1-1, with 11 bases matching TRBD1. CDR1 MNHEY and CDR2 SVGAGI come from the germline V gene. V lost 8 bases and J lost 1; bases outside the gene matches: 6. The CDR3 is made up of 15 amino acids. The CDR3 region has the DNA TGTGCCAGCCGCGGACAGGGGGCAGGGAACACTGAAGCTTTCTTT. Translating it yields CASRGQGAGNTEAFF.

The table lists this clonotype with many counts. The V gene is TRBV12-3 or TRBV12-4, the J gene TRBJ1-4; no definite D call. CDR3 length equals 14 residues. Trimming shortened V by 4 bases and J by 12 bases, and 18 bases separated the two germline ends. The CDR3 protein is CASSSGGTRSQLFF. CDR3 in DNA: TGTGCCAGCAGTTCCGGCGGAACGAGGAGTCAACTGTTTTTT.

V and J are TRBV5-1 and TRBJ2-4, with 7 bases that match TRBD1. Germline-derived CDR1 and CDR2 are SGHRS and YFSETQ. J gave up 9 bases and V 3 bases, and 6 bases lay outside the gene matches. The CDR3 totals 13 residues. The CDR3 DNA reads TGCGCCAGCAGCTGGGGGACAGTTAGCATTCAGTACTTC. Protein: CASSWGTVSIQYF.

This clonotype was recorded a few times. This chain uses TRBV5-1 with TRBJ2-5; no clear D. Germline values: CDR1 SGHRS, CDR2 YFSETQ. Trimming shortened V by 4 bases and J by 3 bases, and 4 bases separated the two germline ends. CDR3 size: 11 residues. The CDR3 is CASSHEETQYF. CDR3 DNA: TGCGCCAGCAGCCATGAAGAGACCCAGTACTTC.

CDR3 region: CAWSVAGLNTEAFF. DNA for the CDR3: TGTGCCTGGAGTGTAGCCGGGTTGAACACTGAAGCTTTCTTT. V and J are TRBV30 and TRBJ1-1; no firm D call. Germline V CDR1 and CDR2: GTSNPN, SVGIG (reference sequence). The CDR3 loop spans 14 amino acids. V was shortened by 0 bases and J by 0 bases, with 8 bases between the two germline ends.

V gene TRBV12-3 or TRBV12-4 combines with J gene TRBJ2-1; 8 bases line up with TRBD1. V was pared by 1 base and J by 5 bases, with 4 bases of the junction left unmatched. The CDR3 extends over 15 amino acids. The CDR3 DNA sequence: TGTGCCAGCAGTTTAGGGCAGGGGGCCCACAATGAGCAGTTCTTC. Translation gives CASSLGQGAHNEQFF.

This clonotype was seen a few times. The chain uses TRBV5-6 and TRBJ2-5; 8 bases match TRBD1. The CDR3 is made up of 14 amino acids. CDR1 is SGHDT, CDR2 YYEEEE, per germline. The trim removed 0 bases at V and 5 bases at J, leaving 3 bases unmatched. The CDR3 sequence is CASSLVGDRETQYF. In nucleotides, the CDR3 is TGTGCCAGCAGCTTGGTTGGGGACAGGGAGACCCAGTACTTC. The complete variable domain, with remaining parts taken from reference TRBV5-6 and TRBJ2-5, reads DAGVTQSPTHLIKTRGQQVTLRCSPKSGHDTVSWYQQALGQGPQFIFQYYEEEERQRGNFPDRFSGHQFPNYSSELNVNALLLGDSALYLCASSLVGDRETQYFGPGTRLLVL.

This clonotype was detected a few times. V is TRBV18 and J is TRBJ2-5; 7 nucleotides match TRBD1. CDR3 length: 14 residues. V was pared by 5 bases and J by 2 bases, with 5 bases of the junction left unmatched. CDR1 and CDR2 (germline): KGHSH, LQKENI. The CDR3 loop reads CASSERTGQETQYF. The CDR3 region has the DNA TGTGCCAGCTCAGAGAGGACAGGACAAGAGACCCAGTACTTC.

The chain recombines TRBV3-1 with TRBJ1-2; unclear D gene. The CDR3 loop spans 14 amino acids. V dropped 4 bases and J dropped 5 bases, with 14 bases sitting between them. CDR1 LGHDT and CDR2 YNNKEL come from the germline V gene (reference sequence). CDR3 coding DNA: TGTGCCAGCAGCCCCCCTTCGCAGACATATGGCTACACCTTC. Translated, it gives CASSPPSQTYGYTF.

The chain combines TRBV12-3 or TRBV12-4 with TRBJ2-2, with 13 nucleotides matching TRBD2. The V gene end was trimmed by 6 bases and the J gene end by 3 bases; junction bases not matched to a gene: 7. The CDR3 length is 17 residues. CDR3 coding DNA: TGTGCCAGCAGCCCGGGACTAGCGGGGTTATACACCGGGGAGCTGTTTTTT. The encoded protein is CASSPGLAGLYTGELFF.

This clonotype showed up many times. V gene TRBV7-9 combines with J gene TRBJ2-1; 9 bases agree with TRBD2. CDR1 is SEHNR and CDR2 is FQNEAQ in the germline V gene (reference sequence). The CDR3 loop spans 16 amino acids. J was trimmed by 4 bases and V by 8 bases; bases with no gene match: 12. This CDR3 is CASDGATLAGYNEQFF. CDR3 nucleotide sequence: TGTGCCAGCGATGGTGCCACCCTAGCGGGGTACAATGAGCAGTTCTTC.

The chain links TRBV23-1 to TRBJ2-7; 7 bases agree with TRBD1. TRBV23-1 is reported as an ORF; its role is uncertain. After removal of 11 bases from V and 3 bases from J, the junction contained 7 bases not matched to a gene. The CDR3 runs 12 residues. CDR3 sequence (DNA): TGCGCCCGCTGGGACAGAGGCTACGAGCAGTACTTC. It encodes CARWDRGYEQYF.

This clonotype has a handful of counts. The CDR3 DNA sequence: TGTGCCAGCAAACGGGACAGAAGAAACACTGAAGCTTTCTTT. Translated: CASKRDRRNTEAFF. The chain employs TRBV12-3 or TRBV12-4 and TRBJ1-1, with 7 bases that match TRBD1. J gave up 2 bases and V 7 bases, and 7 bases lay outside the gene matches. CDR3 size: 14 residues.

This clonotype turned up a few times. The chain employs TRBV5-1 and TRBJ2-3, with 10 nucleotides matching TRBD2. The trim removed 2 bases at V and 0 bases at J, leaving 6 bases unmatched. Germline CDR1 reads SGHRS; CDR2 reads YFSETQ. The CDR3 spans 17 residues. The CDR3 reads CASSFRTSGYSTDTQYF. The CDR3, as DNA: TGCGCCAGCAGCTTTCGGACTAGCGGATATAGCACAGATACGCAGTATTTT.